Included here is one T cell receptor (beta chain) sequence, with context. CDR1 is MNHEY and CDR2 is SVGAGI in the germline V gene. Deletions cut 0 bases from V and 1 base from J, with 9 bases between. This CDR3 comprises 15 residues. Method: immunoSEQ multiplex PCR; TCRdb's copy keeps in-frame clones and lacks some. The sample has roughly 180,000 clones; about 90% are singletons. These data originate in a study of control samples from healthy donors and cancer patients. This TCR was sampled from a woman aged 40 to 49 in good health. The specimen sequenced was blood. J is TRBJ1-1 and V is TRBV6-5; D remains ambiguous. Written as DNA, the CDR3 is TGTGCCAGCAGTTACTCGAGGGCAGGGAACACTGAAGCTTTCTTT. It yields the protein CASSYSRAGNTEAFF.